A single sample gave rise to the 28 T cell receptor beta chains below, sequenced in a study of naive and memory T cell subsets. Two oligonucleotides, mixed equimolar, formed the beta constant-region primer covering TRBC1 and TRBC2. Four rounds of PCR amplified the ligated cDNA using nested alpha and beta constant-region primers plus SP2. TCRdb independently ran MiXCR on the UMI-ligation and nested PCR reads; one entry per CDR3 protein. This table has tens of thousands of distinct CDR3 sequences, 7% to 10% appearing once. The material sequenced was central memory CD8+ T cells from blood. Receptors originate from a human donor in good health.

This clonotype is a singleton in its sample. This chain uses TRBV6-1 with TRBJ1-1; D is uncertain. The CDR3 sequence is 14 residues long. V was trimmed by 4 bases and J by 0 bases, leaving 9 bases between them. Germline CDR1 MNHNS, CDR2 SASEGT. In DNA, the CDR3 is TGTGCCAGCAGTGTTTGGCCTTTGAACACTGAAGCTTTCTTT. Its protein product is CASSVWPLNTEAFF.

V is TRBV19 and J is TRBJ2-7, with 11 bases aligning to TRBD2. Germline values: CDR1 LNHDA, CDR2 SQIVND (reference sequence). J was trimmed by 3 bases and V by 3 bases; bases with no gene match: 4. CDR3 size: 15 residues. CDR3 protein: CASSIGTSGLYEQYF. DNA of the CDR3: TGTGCCAGTAGTATTGGGACTAGCGGACTCTACGAGCAGTACTTC.

This clonotype was counted ten times or more. The chain couples TRBV10-1 to TRBJ2-2; either TRBD1 or TRBD2 may fit D (5 bases each). CDR1 is WNHNN and CDR2 is SYGVQD in the germline V gene (reference sequence). This CDR3 has 15 residues. The V end lost 0 bases, the J end lost 7 bases, and 12 bases lay between the germline ends. The CDR3 region has the DNA TGCGCCAGCAGTGAGTCGGGACCTGAGAACGGGGAGCTGTTTTTT. This sequence encodes CASSESGPENGELFF.

In its sample, this clonotype was seen a few times. The rearrangement uses TRBV30 and TRBJ2-7; possible D gene TRBD2, 6 bases. V lost 0 bases to trimming and J lost 5 bases, with 14 bases between them. This CDR3 is built from 14 residues. The germline gives CDR1 GTSNPN, CDR2 SVGIG (reference sequence). CDR3 in amino acids: CAWSVVPAGHEQYF. CDR3 in DNA: TGTGCCTGGAGTGTAGTCCCAGCGGGCCACGAGCAGTACTTC.

The chain joins TRBV27 to TRBJ2-2; 10 positions match TRBD1. The junction had 3 bases not matched to a gene; V was cut back by 5 bases and J by 6 bases. CDR1 and CDR2 (germline): MNHEY, SMNVEV (reference sequence). The length of the CDR3 is 14 residues. The CDR3 reads CASSLDRGPGELFF. As DNA, the CDR3 is TGTGCCAGCAGTCTCGACAGGGGGCCCGGGGAGCTGTTTTTT.

This clonotype turned up a few times. The V gene is TRBV20-1, the J gene TRBJ2-5, with 8 bases that match TRBD1. Germline CDR1 reads DFQATT; CDR2 reads SNEGSKA (reference sequence). Trimming at V came to 4 bases and at J to 5 bases, leaving 21 bases not matched to a gene. The CDR3 extends over 18 amino acids. The CDR3 loop is CSAKTLARTGWFEETQYF. The CDR3 bases are TGCAGTGCTAAAACTCTAGCCCGGACAGGGTGGTTTGAGGAGACCCAGTACTTC.

This clonotype has a handful of counts. The chain uses TRBV25-1 and TRBJ2-7; D gene unclear. In germline, CDR1 is MGHDK, CDR2 SYGVNS. V was trimmed by 8 bases and J by 0 bases, leaving 17 bases between them. The CDR3 is 15 amino acids. The chain's CDR3 is CASGHLGTSSYEQYF. The CDR3 DNA is TGTGCCAGCGGCCACCTAGGCACCTCCTCCTACGAGCAGTACTTC.

This clonotype was seen many times. The V call is TRBV19, the J call TRBJ2-7, with a weak D call TRBD1 (6 bases). CDR3 length: 15 amino acids. V was shortened by 3 bases and J by 4 bases, with 16 bases between the two germline ends. CDR1 LNHDA and CDR2 SQIVND come from the germline V gene (reference sequence). CDR3 coding DNA: TGTGCCAGTAGTATCTCCCTCTTACAGGGTTACGAGCAGTACTTC. Protein: CASSISLLQGYEQYF. Full variable domain (rest looked up from reference TRBV19 and TRBJ2-7): DGGITQSPKYLFRKEGQNVTLSCEQNLNHDAMYWYRQDPGQGLRLIYYSQIVNDFQKGDIAEGYSVSREKKESFPLTVTSAQKNPTAFYLCASSISLLQGYEQYFGPGTRLTVT.

This chain uses TRBV14 with TRBJ1-4; a possible D gene is TRBD1 (5 bases). V gave up 2 bases and J gave up 5 bases, with 6 bases separating them. This CDR3 comprises 13 residues. Germline V gene lookup returns CDR1 SGHDN and CDR2 FVKESK. The chain's CDR3 is CASSQWGNEKLFF. The CDR3 DNA sequence: TGTGCCAGCAGCCAATGGGGGAATGAAAAACTGTTTTTT. The full variable domain, rest sourced from reference TRBV14 and TRBJ1-4, is EAGVTQFPSHSVIEKGQTVTLRCDPISGHDNLYWYRRVMGKEIKFLLHFVKESKQDESGMPNNRFLAERTGGTYSTLKVQPAELEDSGVYFCASSQWGNEKLFFGSGTQLSVL.

This clonotype appeared a few times. V and J are TRBV7-8 and TRBJ2-3; D unclear. Germline assignment: CDR1 SGHVS and CDR2 FQNEAQ. V was pared by 1 base and J by 4 bases, with 12 bases between. The CDR3 totals 15 residues. The CDR3 spells CASSLGVVNADTQYF. The CDR3 DNA sequence: TGTGCCAGCAGCTTAGGAGTGGTTAACGCAGATACGCAGTATTTT. Drawing the rest from reference TRBV7-8 and TRBJ2-3, the complete variable domain is GAGVSQSPRYKVAKRGQDVALRCDPISGHVSLFWYQQALGQGPEFLTYFQNEAQLDKSGLPSDRFFAERPEGSVSTLKIQRTQQEDSAVYLCASSLGVVNADTQYFGPGTRLTVL.

This clonotype showed up just a few times. The chain combines TRBV20-1 with TRBJ1-1, with 7 bases identical to TRBD1. CDR3 length: 15 amino acids. With V trimmed by 6 bases and J by 0 bases, 10 bases remained unmatched. Germline values: CDR1 DFQATT, CDR2 SNEGSKA (reference sequence). The CDR3 loop reads CSASGQAKMNTEAFF. The CDR3 DNA is TGCAGTGCCTCCGGACAGGCCAAAATGAACACTGAAGCTTTCTTT.

In its sample, this clonotype was seen a few times. V and J are TRBV20-1 and TRBJ2-2; D may match TRBD1 or TRBD2 (5 bases each). Germline CDR1 DFQATT, CDR2 SNEGSKA (reference sequence). V shed 1 base and J shed 5 bases, with 17 bases lying between them. This CDR3 is 16 amino acids long. In DNA form, the CDR3 reads TGCAGTGCTAGAGCGGGACGAATAGCTGAGACCGGGGAGCTGTTTTTT. It is translated as CSARAGRIAETGELFF.

This clonotype occurred many times. The chain carries TRBV2 and TRBJ2-3; 8 bases are a match to TRBD2. V shed 5 bases and J 4 bases; nucleotides not matched to a gene: 11. Germline V gene data show CDR1 as SNHLY and CDR2 as FYNNEI. CDR3 length equals 16 residues. The CDR3 loop reads CASSSTSGPWPDTQYF. CDR3 coding DNA: TGTGCCAGCAGTTCCACTAGCGGCCCTTGGCCAGATACGCAGTATTTT.

The gene calls are TRBV13 and TRBJ2-7; 9 bases match TRBD1. Germline V lookup: CDR1 PRHDT, CDR2 FYEKMQ (reference sequence). Trimming cost V 3 bases and J 3 bases; bases outside gene matches: 3. CDR3 size: 14 residues. The CDR3 DNA follows: TGTGCCAGCAGCTTCCCGGGACAGGGCTACGAGCAGTACTTC. Its translation is CASSFPGQGYEQYF.

The V gene is TRBV20-1, the J gene TRBJ1-1, with 8 bases matching TRBD1. CDR1 DFQATT and CDR2 SNEGSKA come from the germline V gene (reference sequence). J was trimmed by 4 bases and V by 4 bases; bases with no gene match: 8. This CDR3 contains 14 residues. CDR3 amino acids: CSANTGQDVTEAFF. The CDR3 DNA is TGCAGTGCTAATACGGGACAGGATGTCACTGAAGCTTTCTTT.

This clonotype was picked up many times. The genes are TRBV20-1 and TRBJ2-7; D uncertain. Between the trimmed V and J ends, which lost 6 bases and 2 bases, there was a span of 8 bases. The CDR3 runs to 11 residues. Germline CDR1 DFQATT, CDR2 SNEGSKA (reference sequence). The CDR3 sequence: CSALEAYEQYF. The CDR3, as DNA: TGCAGTGCCCTCGAGGCCTACGAGCAGTACTTC.

This clonotype was recorded a few times. The chain's CDR3 is CSARDGSGQETQYF. CDR3 sequence (DNA): TGCAGTGCTAGAGACGGCAGCGGCCAAGAGACCCAGTACTTC. The genes are TRBV20-1 and TRBJ2-5, with D possibly being TRBD2 (5 bases). CDR3 length: 14 amino acids. V gave up 0 bases and J gave up 1 base, with 9 bases separating them. Germline-derived CDR1 and CDR2 are DFQATT and SNEGSKA (reference sequence).

A note on this clonotype: A read error may explain this, as a much larger clone is one base away. Here the CDR3 omits its conserved ending phenylalanine or tryptophan, so a read error is the likely source. The V gene is TRBV12-3 or TRBV12-4, the J gene TRBJ1-2; D ambiguous. V was pared by 0 bases and J by 0 bases, with 5 bases between. The CDR3 is 14 residues long. CDR3 in DNA: TGTGCCAGCAGTTTAGCGGCGGCTAACTATGGCTACACCGTC. Protein sequence: CASSLAAANYGYTV.

By sample fraction, this clonotype is medium-sized. The rearrangement joins TRBV3-1 to TRBJ2-7; 11 bases are a match to TRBD2. Looked up from germline, CDR1 is LGHDT and CDR2 is YNNKEL (reference sequence). Trimming removed 1 base from V and 3 bases from J; junction bases left unmatched: 2. The CDR3 contains 15 residues. This CDR3 is CASSQGTSGLYEQYF. CDR3 DNA sequence: TGTGCCAGCAGCCAAGGGACTAGCGGGCTCTACGAGCAGTACTTC.

The chain links TRBV29-1 to TRBJ2-7; TRBD1 matches 7 bases. V gave up 6 bases and J gave up 3 bases; unmatched junction bases: 11. Germline CDR1 reads SQVTM; CDR2 reads ANQGSEA. The CDR3 runs to 14 residues. CDR3 in amino acids: CSVAPGTDVYEQYF. CDR3 sequence (DNA): TGCAGCGTAGCCCCCGGGACAGACGTCTACGAGCAGTACTTC.

The chain links TRBV15 to TRBJ2-1, with TRBD2 identical over 9 bases. Germline CDR1 LNHNV, CDR2 YYDKDF (reference sequence). V dropped 3 bases and J dropped 8; count of bases not matched to a gene: 11. The length of the CDR3 is 16 residues. The DNA for the CDR3 is TGTGCCACCAGCAGGGACGATAGCGGGAGTGTGGATGAGCAGTTCTTC. It yields the protein CATSRDDSGSVDEQFF.

By share, this clonotype counts as medium-sized. The V and J genes are TRBV4-3 and TRBJ1-4, with 7 bases identical to TRBD1. This CDR3 comprises 16 residues. The trim removed 0 bases at V and 6 bases at J, leaving 7 bases unmatched. Germline values: CDR1 LGHNA, CDR2 YSLEER. The CDR3 bases are TGCGCCAGCAGCCAAGACGGGGGACAGAGATATGAAAAACTGTTTTTT. Translation gives CASSQDGGQRYEKLFF.

This clonotype has ten or more counts. The V gene is TRBV7-6, the J gene TRBJ1-5; no firm D call. V lost 11 bases to trimming and J lost 3 bases, with 17 bases between them. The CDR3 contains 14 residues. CDR1 and CDR2 (germline): SGHVS, FNYEAQ. The CDR3: CALKGQASNQPQHF. CDR3 coding DNA: TGTGCCCTTAAAGGGCAGGCCTCCAATCAGCCCCAGCATTTT.

This clonotype was detected only a few times. This chain joins TRBV4-3 and TRBJ2-1, with TRBD2 matching 13 bases. This CDR3 spans 15 amino acids. Germline V CDR1 and CDR2: LGHNA, YSLEER. V gave up 4 bases and J gave up 7 bases; unmatched junction bases: 4. The CDR3 loop is CASSRGTSGNNEQFF. In DNA, the CDR3 is TGCGCCAGCAGCCGAGGGACTAGCGGGAATAATGAGCAGTTCTTC.

This clonotype was found many times. The V gene is TRBV28, the J gene TRBJ2-1; 15 bases are shared with TRBD2. V was pared by 3 bases and J by 6 bases, with 12 bases of the junction left unmatched. Germline V CDR1 and CDR2: MDHEN, SYDVKM. The CDR3 contains 19 residues. CDR3 DNA sequence: TGTGCCAGCAGTTTGTGGACTAGCGGGAGGGCCATCTATGCCAATGAGCAGTTCTTC. Translated: CASSLWTSGRAIYANEQFF.

This clonotype was seen only a few times. The gene calls are TRBV20-1 and TRBJ2-7; D not resolved. Trimming stripped 6 bases from V and 4 bases from J, with 10 bases between. CDR1 is DFQATT and CDR2 is SNEGSKA in the germline V gene (reference sequence). The CDR3 consists of 11 residues. The CDR3 spells CSALFSYEQYF. CDR3 bases: TGCAGTGCGCTTTTCTCTTACGAGCAGTACTTC.

The table lists this clonotype with many counts. V usage is TRBV28 and J usage is TRBJ2-7; D tentatively fits TRBD1 or TRBD2 (5 bases each). This CDR3 region has 16 residues. The V gene's germline CDR1 is MDHEN and CDR2 SYDVKM. V gave up 6 bases and J gave up 4 bases, with 22 bases separating them. This chain's CDR3 is CASSINPGPLAYEQYF. CDR3 nucleotides: TGTGCCAGCAGCATAAATCCGGGACCTTTGGCATACGAGCAGTACTTC. The variable domain in full, with the rest retrieved from reference TRBV28 and TRBJ2-7, is DVKVTQSSRYLVKRTGEKVFLECVQDMDHENMFWYRQDPGLGLRLIYFSYDVKMKEKGDIPEGYSVSREKKERFSLILESASTNQTSMYLCASSINPGPLAYEQYFGPGTRLTVT.

This clonotype was seen repeatedly, ten times or more. This chain links TRBV6-1 with TRBJ2-5; no clear D gene. The CDR3 extends over 13 amino acids. Trimming took off 7 bases at V and 1 base at J, with 10 bases between the two ends. Germline values: CDR1 MNHNS, CDR2 SASEGT. The CDR3 loop reads CASNVETQETQYF. CDR3 DNA sequence: TGTGCCAGCAATGTTGAAACCCAAGAGACCCAGTACTTC.